This T cell receptor (beta chain) emerged from a study of Graves' ophthalmopathy and Graves' hyperthyroidism. Using RNA transcripts, the TCR beta CDR3 regions were amplified. In the first round, RT-PCR was carried out with HTBI primers, and a multiplex PCR formed the second round. TCRdb used MiXCR to reprocess the multiplex PCR reads, holding one entry per CDR3 protein. Here the sample spans about 620,000 distinct CDR3 sequences, around a fifth being singletons. Germline-derived CDR1 and CDR2 are LGHDT and YNNKEL (reference sequence). Deletions cut 0 bases from V and 6 bases from J, with 15 bases between. The CDR3 extends over 15 amino acids.

V and J are TRBV3-1 and TRBJ2-7; unclear D gene. The specimen was peripheral blood. This TCR derives from a woman between 18 and 29 years old with stable Graves' hyperthyroidism. Some clones in this sample may be carry-over from other donors' samples. The CDR3 bases are TGTGCCAGCAGCCAAGATCTCTTTAATTTTATCGAGCAGTACTTC. This gives the protein CASSQDLFNFIEQYF.